The rows below give T cell receptor beta chains drawn from one sample of a study of cytomegalovirus exposure and HLA in healthy donors. The repertoire was sequenced with immunoSEQ multiplex PCR; TCRdb's copy has only in-frame clones and lacks some. The sample consists of about 120,000 clones, roughly 95% of them appearing once. Source material: PBMCs. The receptor set was obtained from a man between 18 and 35 years old in good health and CMV-seronegative. Each CDR3 is given with its conserved first and last residue. A D gene is named only where the DNA matches it firmly. The listing skips clone size in some rows; elsewhere it reads once, few, many or a size class.

j_call | clone_size | v_call | cdr3_length | d_call | cdr3_aa | cdr3_nt
TRBJ2-5 | NA | TRBV6-6 | 14 | TRBD1 | CASSRTGQIETQYF | TGTGCCAGCAGCCGGACAGGGCAGATAGAGACCCAGTACTTC
TRBJ1-1 | NA | TRBV9 | 17 | NA | CASSVNPRARTASEAFF | TGTGCCAGCAGCGTTAACCCTCGCGCCCGGACAGCGTCAGAAGCTTTCTTT
TRBJ2-3 | NA | TRBV7-2 | 16 | TRBD2 | CASSRTSGSVTDTQYF | TGTGCCAGCAGTCGGACTAGCGGGAGTGTAACAGATACGCAGTATTTT
TRBJ2-4 | NA | TRBV9 | 14 | NA | CASSVDRQGNIQYF | TGTGCCAGCAGCGTAGATCGCCAGGGGAACATTCAGTACTTC
TRBJ2-2 | NA | TRBV5-1 | 16 | TRBD2 | CASSLDGLADTGELFF | TGCGCCAGCAGCCTTGACGGACTAGCGGACACCGGGGAGCTGTTTTTT
TRBJ1-5 | NA | TRBV13 | 15 | NA | CASSLYWGVGQPQHF | TGTGCCAGCAGCTTATATTGGGGGGTCGGGCAGCCCCAGCATTTT
TRBJ2-3 | once | TRBV6-6 | 15 | TRBD2 | CASTFSGRLEDTQYF | TGTGCCAGCACTTTTAGCGGGAGATTAGAAGATACGCAGTATTTT
TRBJ1-4 | NA | TRBV6-5 | 15 | NA | CASSYSYATNEKLFF | TGTGCCAGCAGTTACTCGTATGCAACTAATGAAAAACTGTTTTTT
TRBJ2-3 | NA | TRBV4-2 | 18 | TRBD2 | CASSQGLAGGPSTDTQYF | TGTGCCAGCAGCCAGGGACTAGCGGGAGGGCCTAGCACAGATACGCAGTATTTT
TRBJ2-7 | NA | TRBV19 | 13 | NA | CASSIKGRREQYF | TGTGCCAGTAGTATCAAGGGGCGAAGGGAGCAGTACTTC
TRBJ1-1 | NA | TRBV28 | 16 | TRBD1 | CASSPNLGQGNTEAFF | TGTGCCAGCAGCCCCAACCTAGGACAGGGGAACACTGAAGCTTTCTTT
TRBJ2-1 | NA | TRBV29-1 | 15 | NA | CSVTPGRGVYNEQFF | TGCAGCGTTACCCCGGGCAGGGGGGTATACAATGAGCAGTTCTTC
TRBJ2-3 | NA | TRBV7-9 | 15 | NA | CASSPGQSSTDTQYF | TGTGCCAGCAGCCCGGGACAATCTAGCACAGATACGCAGTATTTT
TRBJ1-1 | NA | TRBV9 | 14 | NA | CASSVSPQGAEAFF | TGTGCCAGCAGCGTATCTCCACAGGGAGCTGAAGCTTTCTTT
TRBJ2-1 | NA | TRBV9 | 15 | TRBD2 | CASSVVSSGRDEQFF | TGTGCCAGCAGCGTAGTGTCTAGCGGGAGGGATGAGCAGTTCTTC
TRBJ2-5 | NA | TRBV9 | 16 | TRBD2 | CASSPGTSGTGETQYF | TGTGCCAGCAGCCCGGGGACTAGCGGGACCGGGGAGACCCAGTACTTC
TRBJ2-7 | once | TRBV28 | 11 | TRBD1 | CATRQGHEQYF | TGTGCCACAAGACAGGGCCACGAGCAGTACTTC
TRBJ2-7 | NA | TRBV30 | 16 | TRBD2 | CAALGTSGRASYEQYF | TGTGCCGCACTCGGGACTAGCGGGAGGGCATCCTACGAGCAGTACTTC
TRBJ2-5 | NA | TRBV15 | 13 | NA | CATSRDRQETQYF | TGTGCCACCAGCAGAGACAGACAAGAGACCCAGTACTTC
TRBJ2-3 | NA | TRBV7-9 | 13 | NA | CASSPVAVDTQYF | TGTGCCAGCAGCCCCGTTGCGGTCGATACGCAGTATTTT
TRBJ1-4 | NA | TRBV20-1 | 11 | NA | CSAAGSEKLFF | TGCAGTGCTGCAGGGTCTGAAAAACTGTTTTTT
TRBJ2-2 | NA | TRBV5-4 | 17 | NA | CASSLSGVGWFAGELFF | TGTGCCAGCAGCTTGTCAGGGGTCGGGTGGTTTGCCGGGGAGCTGTTTTTT
TRBJ1-5 | NA | TRBV28 | 15 | NA | CASRVVRVSNQPQHF | TGTGCCAGCAGGGTAGTTCGGGTTAGCAATCAGCCCCAGCATTTT
TRBJ2-7 | NA | TRBV5-1 | 15 | TRBD1 | CASSPWDRPPYEQYF | TGCGCCAGCAGCCCCTGGGACAGGCCCCCCTACGAGCAGTACTTC
TRBJ1-2 | once | TRBV4-2 | 12 | NA | CASSQGPKGYTF | TGTGCCAGCAGCCAAGGCCCTAAAGGCTACACCTTC
TRBJ2-7 | NA | TRBV5-6 | 14 | NA | CASSLETSPYEQYF | TGTGCCAGCAGCTTGGAGACTAGTCCATACGAGCAGTACTTC
TRBJ2-1 | NA | TRBV27 | 15 | TRBD2 | CASSFGTSGRNEQFF | TGTGCCAGCAGTTTCGGGACTAGCGGGAGAAATGAGCAGTTCTTC
TRBJ2-7 | NA | TRBV6-6 | 13 | TRBD2 | CASSTSGSYEQYF | TGTGCCAGCAGTACTAGCGGTTCCTACGAGCAGTACTTC
TRBJ1-1 | NA | TRBV10-3 | 12 | NA | CAISEGQTEAFF | TGTGCCATCAGTGAAGGACAAACCGAAGCTTTCTTT
TRBJ1-2 | NA | TRBV9 | 14 | NA | CASSSSAGDYGYTF | TGTGCCAGCAGCTCTAGTGCAGGGGACTATGGCTACACCTTC
TRBJ2-4 | once | TRBV12-5 | 14 | NA | CASAPGVAENIQYF | TGTGCTAGTGCCCCCGGGGTAGCGGAGAACATTCAGTACTTC
TRBJ1-4 | NA | TRBV4-1 | 15 | TRBD1 | CASSQEGGTVAKLFF | TGCGCCAGCAGCCAAGAAGGGGGGACAGTTGCAAAACTGTTTTTT
TRBJ1-2 | once | TRBV6-5 | 15 | TRBD1 | CASSYGQGENYGYTF | TGTGCCAGCAGTTACGGGCAGGGGGAAAACTATGGCTACACCTTC
TRBJ2-4 | NA | TRBV9 | 15 | TRBD1 | CASSPRTGGRSIQYF | TGTGCCAGCAGCCCCCGGACAGGGGGCAGGAGCATTCAGTACTTC
TRBJ1-1 | NA | TRBV18 | 15 | NA | CASSPTATMNTEAFF | TGTGCCAGCTCACCGACAGCAACCATGAACACTGAAGCTTTCTTT
TRBJ1-5 | NA | TRBV28 | 13 | NA | CAIRQPSNQPQHF | TGTGCCATCCGACAGCCTAGCAATCAGCCCCAGCATTTT
TRBJ2-7 | NA | TRBV5-1 | 16 | TRBD2 | CASSGGLAGGAYEQYF | TGCGCCAGCAGCGGGGGACTAGCGGGAGGGGCCTACGAGCAGTACTTC
TRBJ1-1 | NA | TRBV30 | 14 | NA | CAWSGESWGTEAFF | TGTGCCTGGAGTGGGGAGAGTTGGGGCACTGAAGCTTTCTTT
TRBJ2-7 | NA | TRBV28 | 11 | NA | CASSFGGEQYF | TGTGCCAGCAGTTTTGGAGGCGAGCAGTACTTC
TRBJ2-2 | NA | TRBV7-2 | 15 | TRBD2 | CASSLNERGTGELFF | TGTGCCAGCAGCTTAAATGAGCGGGGCACCGGGGAGCTGTTTTTT
TRBJ2-7 | NA | TRBV7-9 | 16 | TRBD2 | CASSLGGGLAGYEQYF | TGTGCCAGCAGCTTAGGAGGGGGACTAGCGGGATACGAGCAGTACTTC
TRBJ2-2 | NA | TRBV30 | 16 | NA | CAWRPGLQLDTGELFF | TGTGCCTGGAGGCCGGGACTCCAGTTGGACACCGGGGAGCTGTTTTTT
TRBJ2-3 | once | TRBV5-4 | 16 | TRBD2 | CASSLVLAGLTDTQYF | TGTGCCAGCAGCTTGGTCCTAGCGGGACTCACAGATACGCAGTATTTT
TRBJ1-2 | NA | TRBV19 | 14 | NA | CASSTTGRVDGYTF | TGTGCCAGTAGTACGACAGGTCGGGTGGATGGCTACACCTTC
TRBJ1-5 | NA | TRBV6-4 | 13 | NA | CASSPDGNQPQHF | TGTGCCAGCAGTCCCGACGGGAATCAGCCCCAGCATTTT
TRBJ1-3 | few | TRBV4-3 | 17 | NA | CASSKSSVLGSGNTIYF | TGCGCCAGCAGCAAATCATCGGTCCTAGGCTCTGGAAACACCATATATTTT
TRBJ2-1 | once | TRBV5-1 | 15 | TRBD2 | CASSPLAGDYNEQFF | TGCGCCAGCAGCCCACTAGCGGGAGACTACAATGAGCAGTTCTTC
TRBJ2-1 | NA | TRBV4-1 | 17 | TRBD2 | CASSQEPTSAYYNEQFF | TGCGCCAGCAGCCAAGAACCAACTAGCGCCTACTACAATGAGCAGTTCTTC
TRBJ2-7 | NA | TRBV30 | 13 | NA | CAWSVGGARGQYF | TGTGCCTGGAGTGTAGGGGGGGCGCGGGGACAGTACTTC
TRBJ2-7 | once | TRBV7-9 | 14 | NA | CASSSSRENYEQYF | TGTGCCAGCAGCTCGTCCAGGGAAAACTACGAGCAGTACTTC
TRBJ1-2 | NA | TRBV7-2 | 14 | TRBD1 | CASSRTGFNYGYTF | TGTGCCAGCAGCCGGACAGGGTTCAACTATGGCTACACCTTC
TRBJ1-4 | NA | TRBV18 | 15 | NA | CASRPRVGREEKLFF | TGTGCCAGCCGGCCCAGGGTAGGACGAGAGGAAAAACTGTTTTTT
TRBJ1-1 | NA | TRBV28 | 14 | NA | CASSFRVGGTEAFF | TGTGCCAGCAGTTTCCGGGTCGGGGGCACTGAAGCTTTCTTT